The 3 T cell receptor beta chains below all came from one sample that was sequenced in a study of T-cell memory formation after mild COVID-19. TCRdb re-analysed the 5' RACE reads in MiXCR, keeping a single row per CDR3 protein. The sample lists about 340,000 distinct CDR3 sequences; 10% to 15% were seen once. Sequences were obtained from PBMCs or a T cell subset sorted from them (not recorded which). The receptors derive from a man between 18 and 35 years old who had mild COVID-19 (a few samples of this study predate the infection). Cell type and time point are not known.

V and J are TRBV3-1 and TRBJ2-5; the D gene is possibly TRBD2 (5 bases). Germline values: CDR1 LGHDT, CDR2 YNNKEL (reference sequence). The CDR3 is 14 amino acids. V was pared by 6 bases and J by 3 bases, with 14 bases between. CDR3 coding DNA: TGTGCCAGCAGTCCTTCGGGGTATGAAGAGACCCAGTACTTC. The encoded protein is CASSPSGYEETQYF.

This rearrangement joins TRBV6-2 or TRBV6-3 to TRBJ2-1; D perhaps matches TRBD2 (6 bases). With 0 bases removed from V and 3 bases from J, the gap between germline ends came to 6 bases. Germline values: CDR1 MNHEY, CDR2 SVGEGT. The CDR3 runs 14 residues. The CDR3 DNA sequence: TGTGCCAGCAGTTACTCGGGGGGCTACAATGAGCAGTTCTTC. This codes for CASSYSGGYNEQFF.

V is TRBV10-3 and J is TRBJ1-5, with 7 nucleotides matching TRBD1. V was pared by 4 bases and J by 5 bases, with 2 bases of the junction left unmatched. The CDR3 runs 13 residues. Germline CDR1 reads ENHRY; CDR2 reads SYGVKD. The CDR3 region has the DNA TGTGCCATCAGTGGGGACAGATATCAGCCCCAGCATTTT. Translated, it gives CAISGDRYQPQHF.